This T cell receptor (beta chain) was sequenced in a study of identifying expanded T cells in peripheral blood. This clone was observed a few times. The CDR3 is 15 amino acids. The V end was cut by 6 bases, the J end by 4 bases, with 18 bases between. In germline, CDR1 is MNHEY, CDR2 SVGAGI. Profiling relied on immunoSEQ multiplex PCR, and the TCRdb table lists in-frame clones only, not all of them. The sample has roughly 100,000 clones, 80% to 90% seen once. The rearrangement uses TRBV6-5 and TRBJ1-1; D might be TRBD1 (6 bases). Material: blood. This TCR was sampled from a person aged 18 to 75 in good health. CDR3 DNA: TGTGCCAGCAGACTCGAACAGGGAGGGAGCACTGAAGCTTTCTTT. Translating it yields CASRLEQGGSTEAFF.